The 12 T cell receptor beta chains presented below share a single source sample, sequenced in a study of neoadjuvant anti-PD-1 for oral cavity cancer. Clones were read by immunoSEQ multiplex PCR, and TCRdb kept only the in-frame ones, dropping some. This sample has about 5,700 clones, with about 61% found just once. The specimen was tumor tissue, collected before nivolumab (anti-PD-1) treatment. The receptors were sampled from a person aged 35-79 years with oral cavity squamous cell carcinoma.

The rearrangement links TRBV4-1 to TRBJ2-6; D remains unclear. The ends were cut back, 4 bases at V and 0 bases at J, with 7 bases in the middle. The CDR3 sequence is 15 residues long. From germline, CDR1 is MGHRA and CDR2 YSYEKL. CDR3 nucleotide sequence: TGCGCCAGCAGCCCAGACCACTCTGGGGCCAACGTCCTGACTTTC. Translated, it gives CASSPDHSGANVLTF.

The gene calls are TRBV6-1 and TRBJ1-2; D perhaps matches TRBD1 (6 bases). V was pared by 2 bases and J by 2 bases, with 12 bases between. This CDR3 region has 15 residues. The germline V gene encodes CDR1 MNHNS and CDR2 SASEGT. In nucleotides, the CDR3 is TGTGCCAGCAGTGAAATCTACAGGGAAAACTATGGCTACACCTTC. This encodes CASSEIYRENYGYTF.

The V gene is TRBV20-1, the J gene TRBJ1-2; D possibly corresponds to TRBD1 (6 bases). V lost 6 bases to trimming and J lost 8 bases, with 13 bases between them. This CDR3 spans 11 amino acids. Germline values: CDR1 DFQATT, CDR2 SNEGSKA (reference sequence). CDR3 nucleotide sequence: TGCAGTGCCCGGGACAAAAGGGGCTACACCTTC. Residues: CSARDKRGYTF.

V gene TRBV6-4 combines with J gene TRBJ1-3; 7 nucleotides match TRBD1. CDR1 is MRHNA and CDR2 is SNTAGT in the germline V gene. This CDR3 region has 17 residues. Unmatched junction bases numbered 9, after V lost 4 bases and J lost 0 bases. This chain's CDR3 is CASSGQGSPLSGNTIYF. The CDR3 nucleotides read TGTGCCAGCAGTGGACAGGGAAGCCCTCTCTCTGGAAACACCATATATTTT.

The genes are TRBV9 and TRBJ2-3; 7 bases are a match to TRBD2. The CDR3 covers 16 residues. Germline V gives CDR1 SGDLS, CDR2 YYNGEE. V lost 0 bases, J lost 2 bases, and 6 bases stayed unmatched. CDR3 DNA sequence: TGTGCCAGCAGCGTAGAAGGCGGGGGAATCACAGATACGCAGTATTTT. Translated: CASSVEGGGITDTQYF.

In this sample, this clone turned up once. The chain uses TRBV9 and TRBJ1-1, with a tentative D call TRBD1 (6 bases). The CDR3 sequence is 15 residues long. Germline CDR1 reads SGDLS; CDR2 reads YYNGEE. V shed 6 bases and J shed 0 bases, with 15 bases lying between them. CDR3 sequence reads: CASTPAGTLNTEAFF. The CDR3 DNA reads TGTGCCAGCACCCCCGCCGGGACATTGAACACTGAAGCTTTCTTT.

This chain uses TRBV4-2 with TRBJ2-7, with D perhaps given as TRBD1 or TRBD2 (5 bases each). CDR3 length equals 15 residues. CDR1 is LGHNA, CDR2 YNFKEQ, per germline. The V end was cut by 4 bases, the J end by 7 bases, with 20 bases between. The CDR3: CASSRDALAGIEQYF. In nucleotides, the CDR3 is TGTGCCAGCAGCCGGGACGCCTTGGCCGGAATAGAGCAGTACTTC.

CDR3 in DNA: TGTGCCTGGGCGGGAACGGGCGGAACATACGAGCAGTACTTC. Translation: CAWAGTGGTYEQYF. The V call is TRBV30, the J call TRBJ2-7; tentatively, D is TRBD2 (6 bases). Trimming removed 5 bases from V and 4 bases from J, with 18 bases in between. The CDR3 is 14 residues long. Per the germline V gene, CDR1 is GTSNPN and CDR2 is SVGIG (reference sequence).

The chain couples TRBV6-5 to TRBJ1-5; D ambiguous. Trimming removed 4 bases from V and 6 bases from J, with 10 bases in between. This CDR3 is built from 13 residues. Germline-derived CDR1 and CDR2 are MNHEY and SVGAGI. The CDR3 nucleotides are TGTGCCAGCAGTTCCTGGTTTGGTCAGCCCCAGCATTTT. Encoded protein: CASSSWFGQPQHF.

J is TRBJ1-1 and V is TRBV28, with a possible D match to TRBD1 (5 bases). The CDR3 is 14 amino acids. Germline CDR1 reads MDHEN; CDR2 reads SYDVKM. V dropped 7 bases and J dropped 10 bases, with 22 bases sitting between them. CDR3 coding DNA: TGTGCCAGCAATTCTCCTGGAGGGGAACGTGGAGCTTTCTTT. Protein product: CASNSPGGERGAFF.

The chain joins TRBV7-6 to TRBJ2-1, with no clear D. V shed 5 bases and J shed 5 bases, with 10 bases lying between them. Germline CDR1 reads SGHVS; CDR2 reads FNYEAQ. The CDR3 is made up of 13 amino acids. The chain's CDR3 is CASSLGPDNEQFF. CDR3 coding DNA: TGTGCCAGCAGCCTCGGGCCTGACAATGAGCAGTTCTTC.

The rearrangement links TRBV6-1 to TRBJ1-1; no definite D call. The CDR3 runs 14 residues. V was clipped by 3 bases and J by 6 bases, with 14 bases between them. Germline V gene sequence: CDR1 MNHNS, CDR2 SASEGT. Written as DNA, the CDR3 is TGTGCCAGCAGTGAGGGAGACCTACGCTCTGAAGCTTTCTTT. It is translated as CASSEGDLRSEAFF.